This entry concerns a single T cell receptor beta chain. This clone was observed a single time. The specificity of this receptor is unknown. No much larger clonotype is one base removed from it; base qualities were not supplied. The data stem from a study of cytomegalovirus exposure and HLA in healthy donors (dated by TCRdb to about 2017). Study-wide context: In an earlier analysis of some 610 of the donors, about 270 Gb of sequence data and 95 million to 130 million unique TCR beta sequences from roughly 200 million T cells were reported. Around 320 gigabases of sequencing data and roughly 90 million unique TCR sequences were included in an early release covering several hundred HLA-typed donors. Of the approximately 400 genotyped donors, approximately 80% fell in the genetic ancestry cluster associated with self-reported Caucasian donors. The aim of the study was to test whether cataloging public T cell receptors could identify signatures of past pathogen exposure. Using immunosequencing, the study profiled T cell repertoires from 500 to 800 subjects and related those repertoires to cytomegalovirus serostatus. In addition to the first cohort of 666 subjects, a separate validation cohort of 120 different subjects was used. High-throughput TCR immunosequencing, statistical association of individual TCRs with disease status, and machine learning were combined to predict cytomegalovirus infection status. In a later analysis, previously published TCR beta repertoires from fewer than 750 donors were re-analyzed and high-resolution HLA genotyping was added so that TCR occurrence patterns could be studied. In the later analysis, no new phenotypic data were used to find candidate immune exposures; instead, reliance was placed on TCR beta sequences and their occurrence across donors. An earlier analysis of around 580 of the donors used high-throughput TCR beta sequencing to judge whether each TCR beta V gene segment behaved as functional or pseudogenic. Donor age, sex, ethnicity and CMV serostatus were compiled alongside the repertoire data. In a later genetic analysis, genome-wide SNP genotypes for about 55% of the 666 donors were used, and that subset was treated as a discovery cohort. Every discovery cohort repertoire had been produced on one sequencing platform. Both class I and class II loci were covered by HLA typing, at four-digit resolution. Typing coverage varied by locus: about 629-640 donors for A, B, C, DRB1 and DQB1; roughly 560 for DQA1; over 600 for DPA1; 450 to 480 for DPB1. Roughly 5 DR-DQ haplotypes were handled as single units for association and clustering, since linkage in the cohort was strong. Among 300 to 500 genotyped donors of the cohort, an average of roughly 230,000 unique TCR beta nucleotide sequences was sequenced per donor, of which about 18% were non-productive.

Per the germline V gene, SQVTM is the CDR1 and ANQGSEA is the CDR2. Inclusive of the bounding cysteine and phenylalanine, the CDR3 is 16 residues long. Only the CDR3 portion is preserved as DNA: 48 bases, with reading frame beginning at the first base. Compared with germline, V lacks 3 bases and J lacks 3 bases; bases without a gene match: 10. Receptors were amplified or captured by the immunoSEQ multiplex PCR assay. The multiplex PCR relied on a mix of 60 forward primers for TCR Vbeta segments and 13 reverse primers for TCR Jbeta segments. Amplification of the CDR3 region of rearranged TCR beta genes was performed with a multiplex PCR assay on genomic DNA. On the Illumina HiSeq System, the amplified TCR beta libraries were sequenced as 87-base-pair reads. Per the source publication's procedure: In a later analysis, 70 million to 95 million unique TCR beta chains were counted across the roughly 670 repertoires, and roughly 11 million of these chains were shared by at least two donors. Raw reads were error-corrected and collapsed into unique sequences by a nearest-neighbor algorithm in which closely related sequences were merged to remove PCR and sequencing errors. Alignment of CDR3 sequences to IMGT reference sequences was used to assign V, D and J gene segments. For a sequence to be retained, a match of at least six nucleotides to both a V gene segment and a J gene segment was required. A rearrangement counted as productive if the CDR3 had no stop codons and remained in frame with V and J, and every other rearrangement counted as non-productive. CDR3 was defined according to IMGT convention as the region running from the second conserved V-encoded cysteine to the conserved J-encoded phenylalanine. Sequences without an unambiguous match to a single V gene segment were excluded from the earlier analysis of 450 to 650 of the donors. An earlier analysis of 500 to 600 of the donors classified V segments as functional when productive rearrangements were above 56.7% and as segregating when the standard deviation between donors was above 5%. A statistical classification framework was built for diagnosing cytomegalovirus status from the catalog of TCR beta chain sequences. A later analysis assigned V and J genes by comparing TCR nucleotide sequences with IMGT/GENE-DB human TR gene sequences. A later analysis assigned CDR3 sequences and most-parsimonious VDJ recombination scenarios with the TCRdist pipeline. A later analysis defined each TCR beta chain by its CDR3 amino acid sequence plus V-gene family, and excluded reads lacking a unique V-gene family. To address suspected cross-contamination and a sequencing artifact, a later analysis removed over 500 highly shared, low-generation-probability nucleotide sequences. For each public chain, a later analysis derived a clonal expansion index from normalized ranks of inferred template counts within each repertoire. Generation probabilities in a later analysis came from a VDJ recombination model fitted to out-of-frame rearrangements, and those results were checked against IGoR. Hypergeometric tests were used in a later analysis to score TCR-TCR, TCR-HLA and TCR-CMV co-occurrence, with a repertoire-size bias correction applied to the TCR pairs. False discovery rates were estimated in a later analysis by permuting HLA or CMV assignments 20 times. In a later analysis, co-occurring TCRs were grouped with DBSCAN, and TCRdist sequence similarity was added when clustering was performed within HLA-allele-positive subsets. Repertoires with fewer than 30,000 or more than 120,000 public chains, plus five repertoires with anomalous nucleotide sharing, were excluded from co-occurrence clustering. Here the immuneACCESS table is served through TCRdb, limited to in-frame sequences with V and J called. Missing clones are a known gap in these copies; in checked studies unresolved V genes cover under half, and the rest lacks a known reason. Clone size and the V and J calls come from that table; the DNA yielded D and trimming. The sample yields approximately 130,000 clones; approximately 72% were counted once. Of the sample, approximately 2.9% is held by the ten largest clones.

The cohort consisted of approximately 670 healthy bone marrow donors. At the time of sampling, all cohort members were nominally healthy, though unrecorded immune exposures were likely present. Of the 690 or so cohort members, about 290 had a positive CMV serostatus and 350 to 450 had a negative one, while no CMV serostatus was recorded for the donor. A peripheral blood sample was provided by each donor, and peripheral blood mononuclear cells were used for TCR beta sequencing. The Qiagen DNeasy Blood Extraction Kit was used to extract genomic DNA from the blood cell samples. Here is what the overall study found, with its caveats: Linkage disequilibrium might explain the correlated functional status among segregating V segments, but an unknown experimental factor could not be ruled out. According to a later analysis, most CMV-associated TCR beta chains appeared to be HLA-restricted, and the HLA associations seemed to be driven largely by CMV exposure. In a later analysis, TCR association rates were found to vary across HLA loci, with the most associated TCRs seen for DRB1 alleles and the fewest for HLA-C alleles. According to the authors, the approach could potentially be generalized to other disease states and immunological phenotypes. Broadly in line with IMGT annotations, most TCR beta V segments showed up in productive rearrangements about 87% or about 30% of the time in an earlier analysis of about 500 of the donors. The 87-base-pair reads could not distinguish some IMGT-functional V segments, including TRBV6-2 and TRBV6-3, so those segments were excluded. The sequencing pipeline was judged likely to have produced a cluster of highly shared sequence variants as a technical artifact. A later analysis associated 15,000 to 20,000 TCR beta sequences with specific HLA alleles at a false discovery rate of 0.05. Most TCR sequences were seen in very few donors, while some public TCRs were found in many individuals. A total of fewer than 200 TCR beta chains were listed by the study as associated with cytomegalovirus. Sequencing depth was assumed to be roughly uniform across donors in the presence/absence analyses, though that assumption may not hold. Only TCR beta chains were sequenced in this cohort, and the absence of alpha or paired-chain data limited detectable features. Because some donors lacked HLA typing at each locus, the association tests relied only on the typed subset. Compared with equally common non-associated chains, HLA-associated TCR beta chains in a later analysis were more clonally expanded and had lower generation probabilities. According to a later analysis, parvovirus B19, influenza, CMV and Epstein-Barr virus appeared linked to several top co-occurrence clusters. A few of the identified cytomegalovirus-associated TCR beta chains were confirmed in vitro to be specific for cytomegalovirus antigens. Assigning TCR associations to individual alleles was difficult when HLA alleles, especially DR and DQ, strongly co-occurred. The classifier was reported to diagnose cytomegalovirus status with high specificity and sensitivity in both the original cohort and the validation cohort. Compared with the approximately 600-donor mean, donors in an Asian-associated ancestry cluster had fewer N-insertions in productive TCRs, according to a later genetic analysis. A later genetic analysis associated a missense DCLRE1C variant with V-gene and J-gene trimming of TCR beta chains, and an independent cohort replicated the association. Because counts were too low, seventeen rarely observed V segments, including chromosome 9 orphons, were excluded from the earlier analysis of a few hundred of the donors. CMV serostatus was the only immune exposure information available for the cohort. A further reported finding was that TCR beta sequences accurately predicted the HLA-A and HLA-B alleles for most subjects in the first cohort.

This TCR came from a human donor in good health. Sequencing was done on a sample of PBMCs. Rearrangement joined TRBV29-1 to TRBJ2-1, with 8 bases matching TRBD2. The nucleotide sequence reads TGCAGCGTTGACGGGATTAGCGGGAAGCGCTACAATGAGCAGTTCTTC. Its protein product is CSVDGISGKRYNEQFF.